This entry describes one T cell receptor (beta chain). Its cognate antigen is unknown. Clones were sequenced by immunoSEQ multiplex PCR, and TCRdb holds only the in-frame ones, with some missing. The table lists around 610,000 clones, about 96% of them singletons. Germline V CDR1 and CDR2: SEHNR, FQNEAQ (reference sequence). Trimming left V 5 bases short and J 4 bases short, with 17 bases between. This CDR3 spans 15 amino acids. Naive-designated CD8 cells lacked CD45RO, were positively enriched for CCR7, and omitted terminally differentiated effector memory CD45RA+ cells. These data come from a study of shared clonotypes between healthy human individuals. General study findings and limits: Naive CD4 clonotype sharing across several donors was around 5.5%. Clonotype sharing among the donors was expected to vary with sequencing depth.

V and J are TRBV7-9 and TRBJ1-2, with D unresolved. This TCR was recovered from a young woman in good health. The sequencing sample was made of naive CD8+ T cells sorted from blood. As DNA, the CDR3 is TGTGCCAGCAGCCCTTTTCGTCCTGAAGGCTATGGCTACACCTTC. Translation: CASSPFRPEGYGYTF.